These T cell receptor beta chains were read from a single sample in a study of blood T cell repertoires in COVID-19. TCRdb's copy holds only in-frame clones and misses some; the assay was immunoSEQ multiplex PCR. Of approximately 180,000 clones listed, 85% were seen once; the top ten hold around a sixth. The sequenced sample was peripheral blood. Receptors originate from a person aged 65-85 years with COVID-19, enrolled during active disease. The CDR3 runs from the conserved cysteine through the conserved F or W. The D gene is left open where the match is weak. A clone size is listed for some rows: how often the clone was seen (once, few, many), or a class if it is expanded.

J: TRBJ1-1
size: .
D: .
V: TRBV19
DNA: TGTGCCAGTAGTACGCTACTTGACACTGAAGCTTTCTTT
CDR3: CASSTLLDTEAFF

J: TRBJ2-5
size: .
D: .
V: TRBV28
DNA: TGTGCCAGCAGTTTGCAGGGGGGAGAGACCCAGTACTTC
CDR3: CASSLQGGETQYF

J: TRBJ2-7
size: .
D: .
V: TRBV9
DNA: TGTGCCAGCAGCGTCGACCAGGGTAGATACGAGCAGTACTTC
CDR3: CASSVDQGRYEQYF

J: TRBJ2-3
size: .
D: .
V: TRBV7-2
DNA: TGTGCCAGCAGCTCCCGGAGGGATACGCAGTATTTT
CDR3: CASSSRRDTQYF

J: TRBJ1-4
size: many
D: .
V: TRBV9
DNA: TGTGCCAGCAGCCCCGGGGAGGCCCGAGGTGGAAAACTGTTTTTT
CDR3: CASSPGEARGGKLFF

J: TRBJ1-2
size: .
D: .
V: TRBV4-1
DNA: TGCGCCAGCAGCCCGCCTACAGGTTACACTAACTATGGCTACACCTTC
CDR3: CASSPPTGYTNYGYTF

J: TRBJ2-7
size: medium-sized
D: .
V: TRBV20-1
DNA: TGCAGTGCTAGAGAAAGGAGGGAGCAGTACTTC
CDR3: CSARERREQYF

J: TRBJ1-2
size: .
D: TRBD1
V: TRBV5-1
DNA: TGCGCCAGCAGCTTCGGGGACAGGGTTCAACCGGACGGGGGCTACACCTTC
CDR3: CASSFGDRVQPDGGYTF

J: TRBJ1-6
size: .
D: TRBD1
V: TRBV5-1
DNA: TGCGCCAGCAGCTTTCTTCCGGGACAGGGGAATTCACCCCTCCACTTT
CDR3: CASSFLPGQGNSPLHF

J: TRBJ1-6
size: .
D: .
V: TRBV12-3/TRBV12-4
DNA: TGTGCCAGCAGTATACGAAGCGGTTCACCCCTCCACTTT
CDR3: CASSIRSGSPLHF

J: TRBJ1-2
size: .
D: .
V: TRBV28
DNA: TGTGCCAGCAGGCCAGACAGTGCCAACTATGGCTACACCTTC
CDR3: CASRPDSANYGYTF

J: TRBJ1-6
size: .
D: .
V: TRBV6-5
DNA: TGTGCCACAGCCCTAGCTAGCTCCTATAATTCACCCCTCCACTTT
CDR3: CATALASSYNSPLHF

J: TRBJ1-4
size: .
D: TRBD1
V: TRBV15
DNA: TGTGCCACCAGCAGAGATAACAGGGGGCGTGAAAAACTGTTTTTT
CDR3: CATSRDNRGREKLFF

J: TRBJ2-1
size: .
D: TRBD2
V: TRBV7-9
DNA: TGTGCCAGCAGCTTAGATCGGGGCGGACTAGCGGGAAGCAATGAGCAGTTCTTC
CDR3: CASSLDRGGLAGSNEQFF

J: TRBJ2-1
size: .
D: .
V: TRBV11-3
DNA: TGTGCCAGCAGCTTAGCGGCATCAGGCTACAATGAGCAGTTCTTC
CDR3: CASSLAASGYNEQFF

J: TRBJ1-3
size: many
D: TRBD1
V: TRBV13
DNA: TGTGCCAGCAGCTGGGACAGAGGAAACACCATATATTTT
CDR3: CASSWDRGNTIYF

J: TRBJ1-1
size: .
D: TRBD1
V: TRBV5-4
DNA: TGTGCCAGCAGCCCCTTACGGGGACAGGGGTCTGAAGCTTTCTTT
CDR3: CASSPLRGQGSEAFF

J: TRBJ2-5
size: .
D: TRBD2
V: TRBV2
DNA: TGTGCCAGCAGGTTGACTAGCAACCAAGAGACCCAGTACTTC
CDR3: CASRLTSNQETQYF

J: TRBJ1-6
size: .
D: .
V: TRBV6-6
DNA: TGTGCCAGCAGTTACTCAGGGGAAGATTCACCCCTCCACTTT
CDR3: CASSYSGEDSPLHF

J: TRBJ1-5
size: .
D: TRBD1
V: TRBV15
DNA: TGTGCCACCAGCAGAGATGGGACAGGTAGGGCTAATCAGCCCCAGCATTTT
CDR3: CATSRDGTGRANQPQHF

J: TRBJ2-1
size: few
D: TRBD1
V: TRBV27
DNA: TGTGCCAGCAGCTCGGGACAGATCAACAATGAGCAGTTCTTC
CDR3: CASSSGQINNEQFF

J: TRBJ2-7
size: .
D: TRBD2
V: TRBV19
DNA: TGTGCCAGTAGTATAGTCGACGGGGGGGAGCAGTACTTC
CDR3: CASSIVDGGEQYF

J: TRBJ2-7
size: .
D: TRBD1
V: TRBV5-1
DNA: TGCGCCAGCAGCTATACCGGGACAGGGTCCTACGAGCAGTACTTC
CDR3: CASSYTGTGSYEQYF

J: TRBJ1-4
size: .
D: .
V: TRBV29-1
DNA: TGCAGCGTCAACCCCCCGTGCGGGGGCGGACAGAATGAAAAACTGTTTTTT
CDR3: CSVNPPCGGGQNEKLFF